This T cell receptor beta chain was identified in a study of long-term antiretroviral therapy in people with HIV. In the case of this clone: The antigen is unknown.

Whole-study findings and limits: HIV repertoires had narrower CDR3 length ranges than controls. Diversity remained lower than transplant donor controls, even though it increased after ART.

Germline values: CDR1 SGHRS, CDR2 YFSETQ. The V segment lost 0 bases and the J segment 2 bases; nucleotides outside the gene matches: 3. The CDR3 consists of 15 residues. A v3.0 immunoSEQ assay was performed at survey level. Assay used: immunoSEQ multiplex PCR; TCRdb lists only in-frame clones, some missing. The sample has 20,000 to 25,000 clones; around 85% are singletons. This receptor was taken from a man under 40 with HIV. The chain links TRBV5-1 to TRBJ2-3, with TRBD2 identical over 7 bases. The sequenced sample was unsorted PBMCs, obtained 0.7 years before starting antiretroviral therapy. The CDR3 here is CASSLAGGYTDTQYF. CDR3 DNA: TGCGCCAGCAGCTTGGCCGGGGGGTACACAGATACGCAGTATTTT.